The 19 T cell receptor beta chains presented below share a single source sample, sequenced in a study of T cell responses to AZD1222 COVID-19 vaccine. Profiled with immunoSEQ multiplex PCR; TCRdb holds only in-frame clones, not every one. The sample holds about 100,000 clones; about nine tenths are singletons and the top ten take around 1.3%. Sequenced material: peripheral blood, taken on day 0 of AZD1222 vaccination. These receptors originate from an adult in good health.

The chain links TRBV28 to TRBJ1-1; D gene ambiguous. CDR1 MDHEN and CDR2 SYDVKM come from the germline V gene. With 5 bases removed from V and 7 bases from J, the gap between germline ends came to 14 bases. CDR3 length: 13 amino acids. The CDR3 coding sequence is TGTGCCAGCAGTCCGATTTTAGTGGGTGAAGCTTTCTTT. Protein product: CASSPILVGEAFF.

The V and J genes are TRBV19 and TRBJ1-1, with D unclear. The CDR3 is made up of 13 amino acids. Germline CDR1 LNHDA, CDR2 SQIVND (reference sequence). V shed 2 bases and J shed 1 base, with 5 bases lying between them. CDR3 protein: CASSIKRNTEAFF. The CDR3 region has the DNA TGTGCCAGTAGTATAAAGAGGAACACTGAAGCTTTCTTT.

This chain joins TRBV5-8 and TRBJ1-1; D gene ambiguous. CDR1 and CDR2 (germline): SGHTS, YDEGEE. Trimming pared 1 base from V and 0 bases from J, leaving 7 bases between. This CDR3 has 14 residues. CDR3 protein: CASSLFGMNTEAFF. Written as DNA, the CDR3 is TGTGCCAGCAGCTTGTTCGGCATGAACACTGAAGCTTTCTTT. The entire variable domain, with the rest obtained from reference TRBV5-8 and TRBJ1-1, is as follows: EAGVTQSPTHLIKTRGQQATLRCSPISGHTSVYWYQQALGLGLQFLLWYDEGEERNRGNFPPRFSGRQFPNYSSELNVNALELEDSALYLCASSLFGMNTEAFFGQGTRLTVV.

The chain carries TRBV6-1 and TRBJ1-1, with 7 bases that match TRBD1. The V gene's germline CDR1 is MNHNS and CDR2 SASEGT. Germline trimming cut 1 base from V and 2 bases from J; bases unmatched to any gene: 10. The CDR3 spans 17 residues. Here the CDR3 reads CASSEVPPGQLNTEAFF. CDR3 sequence (DNA): TGTGCCAGCAGTGAAGTGCCCCCGGGACAGTTAAACACTGAAGCTTTCTTT.

This chain links TRBV2 with TRBJ1-1, with 8 bases fitting TRBD1. V dropped 10 bases and J dropped 5; count of bases not matched to a gene: 9. The V gene's germline CDR1 is SNHLY and CDR2 FYNNEI. The CDR3 runs to 13 residues. The CDR3 here is CATLTGEGTEAFF. The CDR3 DNA is TGTGCCACCCTGACAGGGGAGGGAACTGAAGCTTTCTTT. Combining the CDR3 with reference TRBV2 and TRBJ1-1 gives the whole variable domain EPEVTQTPSHQVTQMGQEVILRCVPISNHLYFYWYRQILGQKVEFLVSFYNNEISEKSEIFDDQFSVERPDGSNFTLKIRSTKLEDSAMYFCATLTGEGTEAFFGQGTRLTVV.

The chain has TRBV12-5 and TRBJ2-1; D might be TRBD1 (7 bases). Per the germline V gene, CDR1 is LGHNT and CDR2 is FRNRAP. CDR3 length equals 17 residues. Trimming left V 0 bases short and J 4 bases short, with 16 bases between. DNA for the CDR3: TGTGCTAGTGGTTTGGTACGGGGGACAGATGATTACAATGAGCAGTTCTTC. Translation: CASGLVRGTDDYNEQFF.

This clone has only one observation. The chain joins TRBV6-2 or TRBV6-3 to TRBJ2-7; TRBD2 aligns across 12 bases. The ends lost 0 bases at V and 2 bases at J; junction bases unmatched: 2. CDR3 length: 16 amino acids. Germline V gene sequence: CDR1 MNHEY, CDR2 SVGEGT. CDR3 residues: CASSYSASGGAYEQYF. CDR3 sequence (DNA): TGTGCCAGCAGTTACTCCGCTAGCGGGGGGGCCTACGAGCAGTACTTC.

The V call is TRBV5-1, the J call TRBJ1-4, with a weak D call TRBD1 (5 bases). CDR3 size: 15 residues. Germline V gene data show CDR1 as SGHRS and CDR2 as YFSETQ. V was clipped by 7 bases and J by 1 base, with 14 bases between them. The CDR3 is CASGPGGGTNEKLFF. The DNA of the CDR3 is TGCGCCAGCGGCCCGGGGGGAGGAACTAATGAAAAACTGTTTTTT.

This clone was seen only a few times. The chain has TRBV7-9 and TRBJ2-7; D call uncertain. V shed 2 bases and J shed 3 bases, with 11 bases lying between them. CDR3 length: 14 amino acids. Germline values: CDR1 SEHNR, CDR2 FQNEAQ (reference sequence). Here the CDR3 reads CASSLRIEFYEQYF. The CDR3 bases are TGTGCCAGCAGCTTAAGAATAGAGTTCTACGAGCAGTACTTC.

In this sample, this clone turned up once. The rearrangement uses TRBV27 and TRBJ2-1, with TRBD2 matching over 8 bases. The CDR3 has 15 amino acids. CDR1 and CDR2 from the germline V gene are MNHEY and SMNVEV (reference sequence). The V and J ends lost 7 bases and 5 bases, in that order; junction bases with no gene match: 10. The CDR3 bases are TGTGCCAGCAAGGAAGGCGGGGGGCCAAACAATGAGCAGTTCTTC. This gives the protein CASKEGGGPNNEQFF.

This chain connects TRBV3-1 (or the pseudogene TRBV3-2) to TRBJ2-2; perhaps D is TRBD1 or TRBD2 (6 bases each). The CDR3 is made up of 16 amino acids. Trimming took off 0 bases at V and 5 bases at J, with 13 bases between the two ends. The germline V gene encodes CDR1 LGHDT and CDR2 YNNKEL (reference sequence). CDR3 nucleotides: TGTGCCAGCAGCCAAGATTCAGGGGACTGGACCGGGGAGCTGTTTTTT. This sequence encodes CASSQDSGDWTGELFF.

This chain uses TRBV9 with TRBJ1-1, with D uncertain. The CDR3 spans 14 residues. Trimming pared 0 bases from V and 2 bases from J, leaving 8 bases between. Germline CDR1 reads SGDLS; CDR2 reads YYNGEE. The CDR3 coding sequence is TGTGCCAGCAGCGTAGGTCCGGAAAACACTGAAGCTTTCTTT. Amino acids: CASSVGPENTEAFF.

The rearrangement uses TRBV9 and TRBJ2-2; 8 bases agree with TRBD1. The CDR3 totals 14 residues. The germline gives CDR1 SGDLS, CDR2 YYNGEE. Losses at the gene ends were 4 bases for V and 5 bases for J; bases not matched to a gene: 4. The CDR3 reads CASSPYRGTGELFF. The DNA for the CDR3 is TGTGCCAGCAGCCCATACAGGGGGACCGGGGAGCTGTTTTTT.

The CDR3 nucleotides read TGCGCCAGCAGCTTTTTCTTTGGAGAAAAACTGTTTTTT. It codes for CASSFFFGEKLFF. The V and J genes are TRBV5-1 and TRBJ1-4; D remains ambiguous. This CDR3 is built from 13 residues. From germline, CDR1 is SGHRS and CDR2 YFSETQ. Trimming took 2 bases from V and 8 from J, leaving 10 bases between them.

This chain joins TRBV5-1 and TRBJ1-2; D call uncertain. The germline V gene encodes CDR1 SGHRS and CDR2 YFSETQ. Trimming cost V 5 bases and J 0 bases, with 8 bases left between them. CDR3 length: 13 amino acids. CDR3 sequence reads: CASSFQANYGYTF. The CDR3 DNA is TGCGCCAGCAGTTTTCAGGCTAACTATGGCTACACCTTC.

The chain couples TRBV10-3 to TRBJ2-2; 8 positions match TRBD1. V was pared by 8 bases and J by 7 bases, with 12 bases of the junction left unmatched. In germline, CDR1 is ENHRY, CDR2 SYGVKD. This CDR3 contains 15 residues. CDR3 amino acids: CAIGQRQGAIGELFF. The CDR3 DNA reads TGTGCCATCGGCCAGAGGCAGGGGGCAATCGGGGAGCTGTTTTTT.

This clone came up once. This chain joins TRBV5-4 and TRBJ2-3; unclear D gene. This CDR3 spans 14 amino acids. With 0 bases removed from V and 0 bases from J, the gap between germline ends came to 5 bases. Germline CDR1 reads SGHNT; CDR2 reads YYREEE (reference sequence). CDR3 region: CASSLASSTDTQYF. The CDR3, as DNA: TGTGCCAGCAGCTTGGCATCTAGCACAGATACGCAGTATTTT.

The V gene is TRBV11-2, the J gene TRBJ1-2; D is undetermined. CDR1 is SGHAT and CDR2 is FQNNGV in the germline V gene. The CDR3 loop spans 13 amino acids. Trimming stripped 5 bases from V and 1 base from J, with 8 bases between. The CDR3 sequence is CASSDLHNYGYTF. The CDR3 DNA reads as TGTGCCAGCAGCGACCTACATAACTATGGCTACACCTTC.

In its sample, this clone was seen once. The J gene is TRBJ2-3, the V gene TRBV3-1 (or the pseudogene TRBV3-2); 8 bases match TRBD2. The CDR3 extends over 16 amino acids. Germline-derived CDR1 and CDR2 are LGHDT and YNNKEL (reference sequence). The V and J ends lost 2 bases and 2 bases, in that order; junction bases with no gene match: 6. The CDR3 region has the DNA TGTGCCAGCAGCCAATGGCGGGGGGCCCTCACAGATACGCAGTATTTT. This sequence encodes CASSQWRGALTDTQYF.